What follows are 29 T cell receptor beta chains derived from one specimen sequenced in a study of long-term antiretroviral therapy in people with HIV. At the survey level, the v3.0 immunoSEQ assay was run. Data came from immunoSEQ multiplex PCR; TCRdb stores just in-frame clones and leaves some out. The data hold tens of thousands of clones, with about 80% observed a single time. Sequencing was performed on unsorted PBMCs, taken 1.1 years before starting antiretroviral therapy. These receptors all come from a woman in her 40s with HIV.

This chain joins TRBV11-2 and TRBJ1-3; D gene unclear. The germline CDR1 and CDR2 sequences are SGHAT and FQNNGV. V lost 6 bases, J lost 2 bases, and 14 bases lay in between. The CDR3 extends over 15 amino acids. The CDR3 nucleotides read TGTGCCAGCAGGGAGGGCCGAACCACTGGAAACACCATATATTTT. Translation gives CASREGRTTGNTIYF.

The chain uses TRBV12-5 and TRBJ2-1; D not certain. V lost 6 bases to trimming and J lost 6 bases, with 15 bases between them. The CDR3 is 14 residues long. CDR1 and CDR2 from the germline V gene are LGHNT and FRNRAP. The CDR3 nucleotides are TGTGCTAGTGGCCCCATAGGACCCGTCAATGAGCAGTTCTTC. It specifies CASGPIGPVNEQFF.

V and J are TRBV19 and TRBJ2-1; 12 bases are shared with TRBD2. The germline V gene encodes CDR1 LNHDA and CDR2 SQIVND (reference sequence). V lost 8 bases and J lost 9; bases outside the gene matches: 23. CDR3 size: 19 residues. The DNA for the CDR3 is TGTGCCAGTTCCTTTGGGCTAGCGGGGGGGCGGGCTAATCTTGGTGAGCAGTTCTTC. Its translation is CASSFGLAGGRANLGEQFF.

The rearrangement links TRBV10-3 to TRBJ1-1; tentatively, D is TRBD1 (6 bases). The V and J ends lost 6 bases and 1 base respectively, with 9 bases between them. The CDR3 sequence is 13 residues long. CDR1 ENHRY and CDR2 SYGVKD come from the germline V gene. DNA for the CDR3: TGTGCCATCAGACCGGACAGGAACACTGAAGCTTTCTTT. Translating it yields CAIRPDRNTEAFF.

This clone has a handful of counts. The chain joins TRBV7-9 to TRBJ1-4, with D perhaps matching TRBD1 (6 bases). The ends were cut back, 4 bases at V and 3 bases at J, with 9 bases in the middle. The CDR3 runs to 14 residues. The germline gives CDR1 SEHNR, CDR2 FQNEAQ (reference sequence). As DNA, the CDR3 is TGTGCCAGCAGCTATGACAGGTCTAATGAAAAACTGTTTTTT. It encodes CASSYDRSNEKLFF.

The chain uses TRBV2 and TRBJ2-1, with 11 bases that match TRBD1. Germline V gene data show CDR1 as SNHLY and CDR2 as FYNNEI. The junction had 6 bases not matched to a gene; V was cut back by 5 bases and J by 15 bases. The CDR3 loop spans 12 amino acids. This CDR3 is CASSLGTGGSFF. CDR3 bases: TGTGCCAGCAGTCTGGGGACAGGGGGATCGTTCTTC.

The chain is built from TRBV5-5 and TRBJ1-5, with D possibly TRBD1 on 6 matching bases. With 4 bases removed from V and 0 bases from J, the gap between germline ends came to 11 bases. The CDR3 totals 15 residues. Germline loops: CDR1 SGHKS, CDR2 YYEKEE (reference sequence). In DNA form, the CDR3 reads TGTGCCAGCAGCGGAGGGGGTTTTAGCAATCAGCCCCAGCATTTT. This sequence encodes CASSGGGFSNQPQHF.

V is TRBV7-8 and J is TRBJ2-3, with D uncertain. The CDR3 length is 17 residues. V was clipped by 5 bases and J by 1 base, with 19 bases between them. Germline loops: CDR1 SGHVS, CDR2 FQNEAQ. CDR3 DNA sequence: TGTGCCAGCAGCGCATTCTACCACGCTGGGGGCACAGATACGCAGTATTTT. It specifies CASSAFYHAGGTDTQYF.

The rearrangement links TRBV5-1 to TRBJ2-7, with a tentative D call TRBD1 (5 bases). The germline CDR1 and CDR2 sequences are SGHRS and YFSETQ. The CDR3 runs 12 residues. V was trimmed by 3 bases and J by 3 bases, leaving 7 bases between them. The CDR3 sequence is CASSSDSYEQYF. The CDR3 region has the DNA TGCGCCAGCAGCTCAGACAGCTACGAGCAGTACTTC.

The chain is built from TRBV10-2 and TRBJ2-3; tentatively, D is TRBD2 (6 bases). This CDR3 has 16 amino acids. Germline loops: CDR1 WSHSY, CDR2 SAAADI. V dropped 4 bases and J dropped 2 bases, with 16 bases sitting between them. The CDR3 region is CASSGSRAGSTDTQYF. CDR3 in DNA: TGCGCCAGCAGTGGCTCGCGTGCGGGGTCCACAGATACGCAGTATTTT.

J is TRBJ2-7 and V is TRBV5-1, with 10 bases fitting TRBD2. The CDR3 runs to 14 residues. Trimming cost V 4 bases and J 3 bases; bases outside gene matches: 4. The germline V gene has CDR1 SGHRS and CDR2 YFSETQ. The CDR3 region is CASSPSGGLYEQYF. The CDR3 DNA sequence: TGCGCCAGCAGCCCTAGCGGGGGACTCTACGAGCAGTACTTC.

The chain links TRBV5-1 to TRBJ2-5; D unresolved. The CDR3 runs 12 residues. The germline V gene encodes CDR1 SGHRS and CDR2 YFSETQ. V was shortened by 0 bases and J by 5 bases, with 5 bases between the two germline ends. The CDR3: CASSLAGETQYF. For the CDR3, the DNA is TGCGCCAGCAGCTTGGCCGGGGAGACCCAGTACTTC.

DNA of the CDR3: TGTGCCAGCAGTGAATGGGTTAAGAACAATCAGCCCCAGCATTTT. It is translated as CASSEWVKNNQPQHF. The rearrangement links TRBV6-1 to TRBJ1-5; D uncertain. Between the trimmed V and J ends, which lost 2 bases and 3 bases, there was a span of 11 bases. Looked up from germline, CDR1 is MNHNS and CDR2 is SASEGT. The CDR3 is made up of 15 amino acids.

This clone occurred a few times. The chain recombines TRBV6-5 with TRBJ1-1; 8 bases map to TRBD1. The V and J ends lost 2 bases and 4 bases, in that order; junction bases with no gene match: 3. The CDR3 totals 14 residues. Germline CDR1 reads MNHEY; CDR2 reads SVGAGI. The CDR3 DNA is TGTGCCAGCAGTTACCAGGGGGCTGTCACTGAAGCTTTCTTT. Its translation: CASSYQGAVTEAFF.

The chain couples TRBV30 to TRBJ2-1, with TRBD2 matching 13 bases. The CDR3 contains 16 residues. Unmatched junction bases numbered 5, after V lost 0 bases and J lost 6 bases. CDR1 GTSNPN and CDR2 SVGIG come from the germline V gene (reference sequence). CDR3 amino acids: CAWSVQRLAGGNEQFF. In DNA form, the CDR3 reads TGTGCCTGGAGTGTACAACGACTAGCGGGAGGCAATGAGCAGTTCTTC.

The chain's CDR3 is CASSLRGSYNSPLHF. CDR3 nucleotide sequence: TGTGCCAGCAGCTTGAGGGGGTCCTATAATTCACCCCTCCACTTT. This rearrangement joins TRBV5-8 to TRBJ1-6, with D tentatively TRBD1 (6 bases). Germline CDR1 SGHTS, CDR2 YDEGEE. V lost 1 base to trimming and J lost 1 base, with 6 bases between them. CDR3 length: 15 residues.

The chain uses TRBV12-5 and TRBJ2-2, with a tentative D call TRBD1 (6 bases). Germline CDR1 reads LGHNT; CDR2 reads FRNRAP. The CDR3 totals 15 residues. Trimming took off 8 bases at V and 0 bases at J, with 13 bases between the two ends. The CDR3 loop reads CASFYGTPNTGELFF. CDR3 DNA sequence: TGTGCTAGTTTTTACGGGACACCGAACACCGGGGAGCTGTTTTTT.

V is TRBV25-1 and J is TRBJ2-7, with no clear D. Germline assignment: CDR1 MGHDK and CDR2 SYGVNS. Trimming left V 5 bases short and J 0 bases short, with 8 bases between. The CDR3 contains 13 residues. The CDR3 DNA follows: TGTGCCAGCAGTAGTTTGTTCTCCTACGAGCAGTACTTC. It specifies CASSSLFSYEQYF.

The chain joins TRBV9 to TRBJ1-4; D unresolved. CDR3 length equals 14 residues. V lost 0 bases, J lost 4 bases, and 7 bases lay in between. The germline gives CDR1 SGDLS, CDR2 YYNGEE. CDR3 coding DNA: TGTGCCAGCAGCGTAGATCCGTTTAATGAAAAACTGTTTTTT. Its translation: CASSVDPFNEKLFF.

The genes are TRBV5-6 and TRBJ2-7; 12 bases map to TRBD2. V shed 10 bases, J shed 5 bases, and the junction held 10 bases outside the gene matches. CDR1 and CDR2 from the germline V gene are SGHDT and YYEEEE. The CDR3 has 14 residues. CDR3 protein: CACHRTSGKNEQYF. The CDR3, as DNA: TGTGCCTGCCATCGGACTAGCGGGAAAAACGAGCAGTACTTC. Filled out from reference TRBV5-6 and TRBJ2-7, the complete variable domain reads DAGVTQSPTHLIKTRGQQVTLRCSPKSGHDTVSWYQQALGQGPQFIFQYYEEEERQRGNFPDRFSGHQFPNYSSELNVNALLLGDSALYLCACHRTSGKNEQYFGPGTRLTVT.

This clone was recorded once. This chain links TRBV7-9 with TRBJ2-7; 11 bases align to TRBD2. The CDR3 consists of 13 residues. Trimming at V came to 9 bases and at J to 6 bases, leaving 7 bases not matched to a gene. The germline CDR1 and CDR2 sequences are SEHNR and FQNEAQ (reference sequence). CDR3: CASIIAGGREQYF. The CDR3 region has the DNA TGTGCCAGTATAATAGCGGGGGGGCGCGAGCAGTACTTC.

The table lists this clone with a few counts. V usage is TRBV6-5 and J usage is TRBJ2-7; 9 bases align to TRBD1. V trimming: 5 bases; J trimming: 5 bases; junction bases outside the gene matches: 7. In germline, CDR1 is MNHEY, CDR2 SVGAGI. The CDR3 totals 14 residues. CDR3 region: CASSPDRGSNEQYF. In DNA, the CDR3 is TGTGCCAGCAGTCCGGACAGGGGAAGTAACGAGCAGTACTTC.

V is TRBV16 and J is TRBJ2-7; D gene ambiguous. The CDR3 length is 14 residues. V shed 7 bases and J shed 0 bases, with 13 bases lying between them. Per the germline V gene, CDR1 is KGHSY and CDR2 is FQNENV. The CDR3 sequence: CASTPTRTSYEQYF. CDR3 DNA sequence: TGTGCCAGCACCCCAACCCGCACCTCCTACGAGCAGTACTTC.

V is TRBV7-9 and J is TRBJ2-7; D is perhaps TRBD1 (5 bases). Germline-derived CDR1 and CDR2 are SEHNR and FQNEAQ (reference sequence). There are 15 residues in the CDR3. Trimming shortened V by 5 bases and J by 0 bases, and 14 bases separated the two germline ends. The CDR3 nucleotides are TGTGCCAGCAGCCAGGGTATCCCTAGCTCCTACGAGCAGTACTTC. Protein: CASSQGIPSSYEQYF.

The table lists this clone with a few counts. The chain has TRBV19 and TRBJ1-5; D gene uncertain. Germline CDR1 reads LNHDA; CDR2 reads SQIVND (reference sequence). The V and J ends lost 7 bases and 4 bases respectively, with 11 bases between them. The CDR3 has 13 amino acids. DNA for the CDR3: TGTGCCAGTACTGGAACGGGAAATCAGCCCCAGCATTTT. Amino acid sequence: CASTGTGNQPQHF.

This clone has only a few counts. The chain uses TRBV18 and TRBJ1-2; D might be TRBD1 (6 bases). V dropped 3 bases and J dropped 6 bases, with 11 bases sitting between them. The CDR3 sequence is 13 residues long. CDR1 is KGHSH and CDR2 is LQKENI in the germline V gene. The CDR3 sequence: CASSPARGDGYTF. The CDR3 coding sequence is TGTGCCAGCTCACCGGCCAGGGGAGATGGCTACACCTTC.

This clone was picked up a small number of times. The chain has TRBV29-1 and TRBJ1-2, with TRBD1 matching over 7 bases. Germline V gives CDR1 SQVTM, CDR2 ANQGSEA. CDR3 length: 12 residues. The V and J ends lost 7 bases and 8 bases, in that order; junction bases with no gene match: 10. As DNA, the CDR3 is TGCAGCGGCACACAGGGGCTGGGCGGCTACACCTTC. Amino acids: CSGTQGLGGYTF. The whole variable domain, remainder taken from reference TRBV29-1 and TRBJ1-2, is SAVISQKPSRDICQRGTSLTIQCQVDSQVTMMFWYRQQPGQSLTLIATANQGSEATYESGFVIDKFPISRPNLTFSTLTVSNMSPEDSSIYLCSGTQGLGGYTFGSGTRLTVV.

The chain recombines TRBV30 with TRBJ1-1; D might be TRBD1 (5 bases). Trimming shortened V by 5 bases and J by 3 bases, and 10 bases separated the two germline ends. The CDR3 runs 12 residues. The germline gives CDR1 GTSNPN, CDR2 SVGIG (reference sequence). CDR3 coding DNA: TGTGCCTGGGCCATGGGGGACACTGAAGCTTTCTTT. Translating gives CAWAMGDTEAFF.

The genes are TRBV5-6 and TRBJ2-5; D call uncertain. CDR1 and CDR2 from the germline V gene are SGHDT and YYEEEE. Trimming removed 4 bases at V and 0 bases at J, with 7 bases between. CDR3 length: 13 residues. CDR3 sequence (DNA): TGTGCCAGCAGCCCACTGTACCAAGAGACCCAGTACTTC. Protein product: CASSPLYQETQYF.